Included here is one TCR beta chain sequence, with context. Its antigen is unidentified. The data are from a study of blood T cells in healthy people across ages. All donors came from Russia, were Caucasian and healthy, and spanned ages about 6 to 100. Combining a sample-barcoded 5' primer with a J-beta primer mix, a second PCR ran for 7 to 11 cycles. TCRdb itself ran the 5' RACE reads through MiXCR, one entry per CDR3 protein. The table shows roughly 2 million distinct CDR3 sequences, with 49% occurring only once. The study's findings and limits: It was found that TCR beta diversity correlated strongly with the percentage of naive T cells. Unsorted PBMCs blocked a conclusive comparison of naive and antigen-experienced cells.

This receptor was identified in a woman aged 40 to 50 in good health. Sequencing was performed on blood.

The CDR3 DNA reads TGTGCCAGTAGTATAGTACCCAGCCACAATGAGCAGTTCTTC. Translating gives CASSIVPSHNEQFF. The chain carries TRBV19 and TRBJ2-1; no reliable D call. Deletions cut 1 base from V and 5 bases from J, with 9 bases between. The CDR3 runs to 14 residues. CDR1 and CDR2 (germline): LNHDA, SQIVND (reference sequence).